The 13 T cell receptor beta chains given below trace back to one sample, sequenced in a study of blood T cells in healthy people across ages. The use of a sample-barcoded 5' primer and a J-beta primer mix characterized a second PCR of roughly 6 to 12 cycles. MiXCR was run by TCRdb on the 5' RACE reads, yielding one entry per CDR3 protein. The data show around 710,000 distinct CDR3 sequences, with approximately 39% seen just once and 20% to 25% held by the top ten. Sequenced material: blood. These TCRs come from a woman aged 60-70 years in good health.

The V and J genes are TRBV2 and TRBJ1-1, with no clear D. The germline CDR1 and CDR2 sequences are SNHLY and FYNNEI. V gave up 7 bases and J gave up 3 bases, with 15 bases separating them. This CDR3 is 14 amino acids long. The CDR3 nucleotides read TGTGCCAGCATTTCCGTCTCGACGGACACTGAAGCTTTCTTT. This codes for CASISVSTDTEAFF. The full variable domain, in which reference TRBV2 and TRBJ1-1 provide the parts outside the CDR3, is EPEVTQTPSHQVTQMGQEVILRCVPISNHLYFYWYRQILGQKVEFLVSFYNNEISEKSEIFDDQFSVERPDGSNFTLKIRSTKLEDSAMYFCASISVSTDTEAFFGQGTRLTVV.

Only a few counts were recorded for this clonotype. The rearrangement links TRBV14 to TRBJ2-3, with a weak D call TRBD2 (6 bases). Trimming removed 6 bases at V and 2 bases at J, with 15 bases between. The CDR3 consists of 15 residues. Germline CDR1 is SGHDN and CDR2 is FVKESK. CDR3 sequence: CASSIFAGLTDTQYF. The CDR3 DNA follows: TGTGCCAGCAGTATATTTGCGGGACTCACAGATACGCAGTATTTT.

The chain joins TRBV5-1 to TRBJ1-4; D is possibly TRBD1 (5 bases). V lost 4 bases to trimming and J lost 8 bases, with 15 bases between them. The CDR3 is 14 amino acids. Germline loops: CDR1 SGHRS, CDR2 YFSETQ. CDR3 region: CASSNRDPFEKLFF. The CDR3 nucleotides read TGCGCCAGCAGCAACCGGGACCCCTTCGAAAAACTGTTTTTT.

At least ten counts were recorded for this clonotype. The V call is TRBV7-9, the J call TRBJ1-6; no firm D call. The CDR3 loop spans 13 amino acids. V lost 5 bases and J lost 0, with 2 bases in between. In germline, CDR1 is SEHNR, CDR2 FQNEAQ (reference sequence). The CDR3 DNA sequence: TGTGCCAGCAGCCGCTCCTATAATTCACCCCTCCACTTT. It specifies CASSRSYNSPLHF.

This clonotype appeared many times. J is TRBJ2-1 and V is TRBV5-1; D possibly matches TRBD1 or TRBD2 (5 bases each). The CDR3 runs to 16 residues. Per the germline V gene, CDR1 is SGHRS and CDR2 is YFSETQ. V was cut by 4 bases and J by 6 bases, with 20 bases left in between. CDR3 region: CASSRTGTSTGNEQFF. CDR3 nucleotide sequence: TGCGCCAGCAGCCGAACCGGGACCTCTACGGGCAATGAGCAGTTCTTC.

This clonotype occurred a few times. CDR3 residues: CASSPRTETYNSPLHF. CDR3 sequence (DNA): TGTGCCAGCAGCCCTCGGACAGAAACTTATAATTCACCCCTCCACTTT. This sequence joins TRBV9 and TRBJ1-6; possible D gene TRBD1, 6 bases. V shed 4 bases and J shed 4 bases, with 15 bases lying between them. The CDR3 totals 16 residues. In germline, CDR1 is SGDLS, CDR2 YYNGEE. Using reference TRBV9 and TRBJ1-6 for the parts outside the CDR3, the full variable domain is DSGVTQTPKHLITATGQRVTLRCSPRSGDLSVYWYQQSLDQGLQFLIQYYNGEERAKGNILERFSAQQFPDLHSELNLSSLELGDSALYFCASSPRTETYNSPLHFGNGTRLTVT.

The V gene is TRBV24-1, the J gene TRBJ1-2, with a possible D match to TRBD1 (6 bases). This CDR3 comprises 13 residues. CDR1 and CDR2 from the germline V gene are KGHDR and SFDVKD. Deletions cut 5 bases from V and 3 bases from J, with 9 bases between. CDR3 DNA sequence: TGTGCCACCAGTGTTCCAGGGGACTATGGCTACACCTTC. Translated: CATSVPGDYGYTF.

This clonotype was seen a few times. The chain uses TRBV27 and TRBJ2-2, with D maybe TRBD2 (5 bases). The ends were cut back, 6 bases at V and 7 bases at J, with 9 bases in the middle. The CDR3 runs to 12 residues. Germline assignment: CDR1 MNHEY and CDR2 SMNVEV (reference sequence). CDR3: CASRGVFGELFF. CDR3 bases: TGTGCCAGCAGGGGAGTGTTCGGGGAGCTGTTTTTT.

This clonotype was recorded a few times. In DNA form, the CDR3 reads TGTGCCAGCAGTTACCCCCACGACGAGCAGTACTTC. It specifies CASSYPHDEQYF. V usage is TRBV6-2 or TRBV6-3 and J usage is TRBJ2-5, with D uncertain. The tail of the sequence fits TRBJ2-7 better, so the J call may be wrong. The germline V gene has CDR1 MNHEY and CDR2 SVGEGT. The CDR3 extends over 12 amino acids.

The V gene is TRBV13, the J gene TRBJ2-7, with 9 bases lining up with TRBD2. This CDR3 is 15 amino acids long. The germline V gene encodes CDR1 PRHDT and CDR2 FYEKMQ (reference sequence). The ends lost 2 bases at V and 2 bases at J; junction bases unmatched: 4. CDR3 sequence reads: CASSLRLAVPYEQYF. As DNA, the CDR3 is TGTGCCAGCAGCTTAAGACTAGCGGTACCCTACGAGCAGTACTTC.

The J gene is TRBJ2-2, the V gene TRBV12-3 or TRBV12-4; D ambiguous. This CDR3 spans 13 amino acids. Trimming pared 6 bases from V and 6 bases from J, leaving 11 bases between. The CDR3 loop is CASREGLAGELFF. The DNA of the CDR3 is TGTGCCAGCAGGGAAGGTCTGGCCGGGGAGCTGTTTTTT.

There are a few counts of this clonotype. The rearrangement links TRBV12-3 or TRBV12-4 to TRBJ2-4; 12 positions match TRBD2. The CDR3 has 14 residues. V trimming: 6 bases; J trimming: 7 bases; junction bases outside the gene matches: 4. CDR3 sequence: CASSLAGGVNIQYF. For the CDR3, the DNA is TGTGCCAGCAGCCTAGCGGGAGGGGTTAACATTCAGTACTTC.

This clonotype was counted between two and nine times. The chain employs TRBV7-9 and TRBJ2-3, with a tentative D call TRBD2 (5 bases). The CDR3 totals 15 residues. Germline V gene lookup returns CDR1 SEHNR and CDR2 FQNEAQ (reference sequence). V dropped 6 bases and J dropped 2 bases, with 15 bases sitting between them. The CDR3 protein is CASSGRVKDTDTQYF. The CDR3 DNA reads TGTGCCAGCAGTGGGCGGGTTAAGGACACAGATACGCAGTATTTT.